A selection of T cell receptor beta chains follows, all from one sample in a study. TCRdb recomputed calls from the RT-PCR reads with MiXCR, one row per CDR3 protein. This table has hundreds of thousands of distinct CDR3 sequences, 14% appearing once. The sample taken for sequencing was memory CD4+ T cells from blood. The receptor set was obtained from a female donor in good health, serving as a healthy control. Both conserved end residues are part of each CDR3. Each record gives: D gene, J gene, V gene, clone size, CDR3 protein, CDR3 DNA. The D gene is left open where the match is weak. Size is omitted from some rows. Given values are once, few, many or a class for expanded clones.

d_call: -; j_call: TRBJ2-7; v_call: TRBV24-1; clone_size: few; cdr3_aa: CATSESGRIYEQYF; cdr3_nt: TGTGCCACCAGTGAGTCGGGACGGATCTACGAGCAGTACTTC
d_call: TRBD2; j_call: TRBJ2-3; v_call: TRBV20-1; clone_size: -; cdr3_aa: CSATGTSVSPDTQYF; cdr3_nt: TGCAGTGCTACCGGGACTAGCGTTAGCCCAGATACGCAGTATTTT
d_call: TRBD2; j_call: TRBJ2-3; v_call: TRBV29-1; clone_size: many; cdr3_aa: CSARGLAGAVDTQYF; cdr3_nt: TGCAGCGCTAGGGGACTAGCGGGAGCTGTAGATACGCAGTATTTT
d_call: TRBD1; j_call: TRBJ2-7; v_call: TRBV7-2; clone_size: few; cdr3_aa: CASSLVGQGVSEQYF; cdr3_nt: TGTGCCAGCAGCTTAGTGGGACAGGGTGTATCCGAGCAGTACTTC
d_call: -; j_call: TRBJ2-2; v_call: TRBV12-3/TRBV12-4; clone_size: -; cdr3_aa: CASSPGFGGELFF; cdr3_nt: TGTGCCAGCAGTCCGGGGTTTGGGGGGGAGCTGTTTTTT
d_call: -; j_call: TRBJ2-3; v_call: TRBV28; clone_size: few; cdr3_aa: CASSRVGADTQYF; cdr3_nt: TGTGCCAGCAGCAGGGTAGGGGCAGATACGCAGTATTTT
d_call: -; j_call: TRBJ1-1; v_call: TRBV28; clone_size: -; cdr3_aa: CASWTAPGHTEAFF; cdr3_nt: TGTGCCAGCTGGACTGCCCCGGGGCACACTGAAGCTTTCTTT
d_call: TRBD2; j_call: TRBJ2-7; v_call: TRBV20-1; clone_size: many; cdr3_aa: CSAAGGLSSYEQYF; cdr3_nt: TGCAGTGCTGCGGGGGGCCTTAGCTCCTACGAGCAGTACTTC
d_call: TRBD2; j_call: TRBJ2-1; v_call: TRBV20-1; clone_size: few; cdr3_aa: CSAIAGGNFDNEQFF; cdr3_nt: TGCAGTGCTATCGCGGGGGGAAACTTTGACAATGAGCAGTTCTTC
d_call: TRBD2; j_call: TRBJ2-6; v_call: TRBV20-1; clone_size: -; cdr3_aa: CSARGTSGGPPGANVLTF; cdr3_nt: TGCAGTGCTAGAGGGACCAGCGGGGGGCCCCCTGGGGCCAACGTCCTGACTTTC
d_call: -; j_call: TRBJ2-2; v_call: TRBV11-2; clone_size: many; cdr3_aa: CASSLTREGAGELFF; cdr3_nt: TGTGCCAGCAGCCTCACCCGTGAGGGAGCCGGGGAGCTGTTTTTT
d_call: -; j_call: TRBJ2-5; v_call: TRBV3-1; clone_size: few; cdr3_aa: CASSQDNRVQETQYF; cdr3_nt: TGTGCCAGCAGCCAAGATAACAGGGTACAAGAGACCCAGTACTTC
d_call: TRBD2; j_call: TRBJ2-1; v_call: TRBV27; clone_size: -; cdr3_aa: CASSRLARVLGEQFF; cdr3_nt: TGTGCCAGCAGTCGACTAGCAAGAGTCCTTGGTGAGCAGTTCTTC
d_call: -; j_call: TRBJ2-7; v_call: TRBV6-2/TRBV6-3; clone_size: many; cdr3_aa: CASESTRRYEQYF; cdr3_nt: TGTGCCAGCGAATCGACCCGTCGCTACGAGCAGTACTTC
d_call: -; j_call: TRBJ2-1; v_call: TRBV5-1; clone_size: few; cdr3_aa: CASSWAPPGGNEQFF; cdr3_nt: TGCGCCAGCAGCTGGGCCCCCCCGGGCGGCAATGAGCAGTTCTTC
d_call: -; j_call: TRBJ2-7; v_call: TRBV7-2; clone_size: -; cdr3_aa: CASSLQRDTYEQYF; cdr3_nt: TGTGCCAGCAGCTTACAGCGGGACACCTACGAGCAGTACTTC
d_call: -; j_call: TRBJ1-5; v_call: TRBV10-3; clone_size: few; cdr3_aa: CAISDTYGNQPQHF; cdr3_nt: TGTGCCATCAGTGATACGTACGGGAATCAGCCCCAGCATTTT
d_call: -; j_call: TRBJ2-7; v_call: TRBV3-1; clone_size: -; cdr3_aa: CASSPDERYEQYF; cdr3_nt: TGTGCCAGCAGCCCCGATGAGAGGTACGAGCAGTACTTC
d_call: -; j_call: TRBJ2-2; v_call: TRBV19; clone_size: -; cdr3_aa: CASSRIQVRDTGELFF; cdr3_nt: TGTGCCAGTTCGCGAATCCAAGTTAGGGATACCGGGGAGCTGTTTTTT
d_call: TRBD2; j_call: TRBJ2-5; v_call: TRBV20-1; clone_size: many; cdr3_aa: CSARSRKAGGRETQYF; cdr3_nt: TGCAGTGCTAGAAGTCGGAAAGCGGGGGGTCGGGAGACCCAGTACTTC
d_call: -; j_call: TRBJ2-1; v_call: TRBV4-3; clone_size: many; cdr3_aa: CASSQDSWGEQFF; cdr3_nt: TGCGCCAGCAGCCAAGATTCCTGGGGTGAGCAGTTCTTC
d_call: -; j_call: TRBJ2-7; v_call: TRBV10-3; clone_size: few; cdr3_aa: CAIRATQTYEQYF; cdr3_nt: TGTGCCATCAGAGCGACTCAAACCTACGAGCAGTACTTC
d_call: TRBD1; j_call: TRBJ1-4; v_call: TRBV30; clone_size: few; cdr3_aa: CAWSDHRGRKLFF; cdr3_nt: TGTGCCTGGAGTGATCATAGGGGGCGTAAACTGTTTTTT
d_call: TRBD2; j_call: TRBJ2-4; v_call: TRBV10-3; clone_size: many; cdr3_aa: CATLAGEGGIQYF; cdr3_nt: TGTGCCACGCTAGCGGGAGAGGGGGGCATTCAGTACTTC
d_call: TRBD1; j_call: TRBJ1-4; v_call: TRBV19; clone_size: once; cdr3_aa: CASSYRTSTALRGEKLFF; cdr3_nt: TGTGCCAGTAGTTACCGGACCTCCACAGCGCTCAGGGGGGAAAAACTGTTTTTT
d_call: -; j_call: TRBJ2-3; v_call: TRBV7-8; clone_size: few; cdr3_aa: CASSASRPGDTQYF; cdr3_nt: TGTGCCAGCAGCGCCTCGAGGCCCGGAGATACGCAGTATTTT
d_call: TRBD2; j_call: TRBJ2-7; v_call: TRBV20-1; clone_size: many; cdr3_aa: CSACGLAGGRVDEQYF; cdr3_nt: TGCAGTGCTTGCGGACTAGCGGGAGGAAGAGTGGACGAGCAGTACTTC
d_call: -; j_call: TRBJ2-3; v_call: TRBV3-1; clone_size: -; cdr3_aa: CASSQEKWGLRADTQYF; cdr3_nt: TGTGCCAGCAGCCAAGAAAAGTGGGGGTTACGCGCAGATACGCAGTATTTT
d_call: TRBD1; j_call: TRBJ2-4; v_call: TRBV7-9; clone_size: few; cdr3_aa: CASSTGPGQKNIQYF; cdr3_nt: TGTGCCAGCAGCACGGGTCCGGGACAGAAAAACATTCAGTACTTC
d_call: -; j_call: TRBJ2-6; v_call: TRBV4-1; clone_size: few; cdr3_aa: CASSQVRSGGANVLTF; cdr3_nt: TGCGCCAGCAGCCAAGTCCGGAGCGGTGGGGCCAACGTCCTGACTTTC
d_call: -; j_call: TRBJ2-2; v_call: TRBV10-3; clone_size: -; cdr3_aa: CAISESLYTGELFF; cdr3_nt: TGTGCCATCAGTGAAAGCCTCTACACCGGGGAGCTGTTTTTT
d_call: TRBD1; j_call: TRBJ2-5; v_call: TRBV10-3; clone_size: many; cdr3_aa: CAISGTGGQETQYF; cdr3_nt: TGTGCCATCAGTGGGACAGGAGGTCAAGAGACCCAGTACTTC
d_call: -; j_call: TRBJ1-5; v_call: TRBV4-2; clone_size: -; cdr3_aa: CASSRQWGGSNQPQHF; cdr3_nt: TGTGCCAGCAGCCGCCAGTGGGGGGGCAGCAATCAGCCCCAGCATTTT